A single sample gave rise to the 20 T cell receptor beta chains below, sequenced in a study of shared clonotypes between healthy human individuals (dated by TCRdb to between 2020 and 2021). Libraries were made using the immunoSEQ multiplex PCR assay. TCRdb re-hosts the immuneACCESS table, in-frame sequences only. Its copies lack some clones; in the studies checked, an unresolved V gene accounts for under half of them, and the cause for the rest is not known. The sample table contains 450,000 to 550,000 clones; only one count was recorded for 79% of them. The ten largest clones take up over 10% of the sample. The sequenced sample was PBMCs. The receptors stem from a woman aged 40 to 50 in good health. Some clones in this sample may be carry-over from other donors' samples.

This sequence joins TRBV6-1 and TRBJ1-3, with TRBD1 matching 8 bases. Germline CDR1 reads MNHNS; CDR2 reads SASEGT. V trimming: 7 bases; J trimming: 2 bases; junction bases outside the gene matches: 7. This CDR3 comprises 15 residues. The CDR3 region is CASTGQGLAGNTIYF. DNA for the CDR3: TGTGCCAGCACCGGACAGGGCCTCGCTGGAAACACCATATATTTT.

The gene calls are TRBV15 and TRBJ2-7, with TRBD2 identical over 10 bases. With V trimmed by 6 bases and J by 5 bases, 7 bases remained unmatched. From germline, CDR1 is LNHNV and CDR2 YYDKDF (reference sequence). The CDR3 consists of 14 residues. The CDR3 DNA is TGTGCCACCAGATGGAGCGGGGGGGGCGACGAGCAGTACTTC. This encodes CATRWSGGGDEQYF.

J is TRBJ1-2 and V is TRBV27; possible D gene TRBD1, 6 bases. V lost 5 bases and J 0 bases, leaving 10 bases between the germline ends. This CDR3 is 14 amino acids long. Germline CDR1 reads MNHEY; CDR2 reads SMNVEV (reference sequence). CDR3 nucleotide sequence: TGTGCCAGCAGTCGTCCAGGGGCTAACTATGGCTACACCTTC. This translates into CASSRPGANYGYTF.

V is TRBV5-4 and J is TRBJ2-3; TRBD2 matches at 7 bases. V trimming: 4 bases; J trimming: 0 bases; junction bases outside the gene matches: 8. From germline, CDR1 is SGHNT and CDR2 YYREEE (reference sequence). The CDR3 is made up of 16 amino acids. CDR3 amino acids: CASSRLAELSTDTQYF. The CDR3 DNA is TGTGCCAGCAGCCGACTAGCAGAGCTTAGCACAGATACGCAGTATTTT.

This chain uses TRBV7-2 with TRBJ2-3, with TRBD1 as a possible D gene (6 bases). Germline V CDR1 and CDR2: SGHTA, FQGNSA. The CDR3 extends over 15 amino acids. Trimming stripped 5 bases from V and 1 base from J, with 13 bases between. The CDR3: CASSVQGLGTDTQYF. DNA of the CDR3: TGTGCCAGCAGCGTACAGGGTTTAGGCACAGATACGCAGTATTTT.

The chain joins TRBV5-1 to TRBJ1-4; 7 bases are a match to TRBD1. This CDR3 has 13 residues. The germline V gene encodes CDR1 SGHRS and CDR2 YFSETQ. V shed 2 bases, J shed 6 bases, and the junction held 1 base outside the gene matches. The CDR3 DNA is TGCGCCAGCAGCTTAACAGGGGATGAAAAACTGTTTTTT. Protein sequence: CASSLTGDEKLFF.

The chain combines TRBV28 with TRBJ1-2; D is possibly TRBD1 (5 bases). Germline assignment: CDR1 MDHEN and CDR2 SYDVKM. CDR3 length: 15 amino acids. The V end was cut by 2 bases, the J end by 5 bases, with 15 bases between. CDR3 sequence (DNA): TGTGCCAGCAGTTTACCGGGGCGGGCGGGGTATGGCTACACCTTC. It codes for CASSLPGRAGYGYTF.

This clone was detected only a few times. The chain combines TRBV30 with TRBJ1-1; possibly TRBD1 for D (6 bases). The germline gives CDR1 GTSNPN, CDR2 SVGIG (reference sequence). The V gene lost 3 bases and the J gene lost 7 bases, with 12 bases spanning the gap. This CDR3 spans 12 amino acids. As DNA, the CDR3 is TGTGCCTGGAGAAGGGGGACCGGTGAAGCTTTCTTT. This codes for CAWRRGTGEAFF.

The rearrangement joins TRBV28 to TRBJ2-7; 7 bases map to TRBD2. The V gene's germline CDR1 is MDHEN and CDR2 SYDVKM. The length of the CDR3 is 13 residues. J lost 0 bases, V lost 7 bases, and 3 bases had no gene match. The CDR3 DNA follows: TGTGCCAGCAAAGCGGGGAGCTCCTACGAGCAGTACTTC. The encoded protein is CASKAGSSYEQYF.

Concerning this clone: A read error is the likely source, as a far larger clone sits one nucleotide away. The chain recombines TRBV7-9 with TRBJ1-2; 7 bases map to TRBD1. This CDR3 region has 13 residues. CDR1 and CDR2 from the germline V gene are SEHNR and FQNEAQ (reference sequence). V was clipped by 5 bases and J by 5 bases; unmatched bases: 5. The CDR3 protein is CASSPGQDYGYTF. The CDR3 nucleotides read TGTGCCAGCAGCCCCGGACAGGATTATGGCTACACCTTC.

V and J are TRBV6-1 and TRBJ2-3; no definite D call. Germline CDR1 and CDR2: MNHNS and SASEGT. This CDR3 has 13 residues. V lost 4 bases and J 2 bases, leaving 7 bases between the germline ends. The CDR3 is CASSAPNTDTQYF. The CDR3, as DNA: TGTGCCAGCAGTGCGCCTAACACAGATACGCAGTATTTT.

The V call is TRBV28, the J call TRBJ1-1; TRBD1 agrees at 10 bases. CDR1 is MDHEN, CDR2 SYDVKM, per germline. The CDR3 consists of 16 residues. After removal of 3 bases from V and 1 base from J, the junction contained 5 bases not matched to a gene. CDR3 loop: CASSFGTGDWNTEAFF. The DNA for the CDR3 is TGTGCCAGCAGTTTTGGGACAGGGGACTGGAACACTGAAGCTTTCTTT.

This clone appeared a few times. V is TRBV2 and J is TRBJ1-4, with 11 bases identical to TRBD1. With V trimmed by 6 bases and J by 2 bases, 11 bases remained unmatched. CDR1 SNHLY and CDR2 FYNNEI come from the germline V gene. The CDR3 runs 18 residues. The CDR3 region has the DNA TGTGCCAGCAGCGGGACAGGGGGATCGTTTAGGACTAATGAAAAACTGTTTTTT. This gives the protein CASSGTGGSFRTNEKLFF.

The CDR3 DNA reads as TGTGCCAGCAGCCCTCGGCCGGGACAAAAACTCACCGGGGAGCTGTTTTTT. As protein: CASSPRPGQKLTGELFF. V and J are TRBV7-7 and TRBJ2-2, with D possibly TRBD1 on 6 matching bases. CDR1 and CDR2 (germline): SSHAT, FNYEAQ (reference sequence). This CDR3 has 17 residues. The V and J ends lost 5 bases and 4 bases respectively, with 20 bases between them.

The sample holds one count of this clone. The chain has TRBV2 and TRBJ1-6; D uncertain. Per the germline V gene, CDR1 is SNHLY and CDR2 is FYNNEI. This CDR3 region has 13 residues. Trimming took 10 bases from V and 7 from J, leaving 14 bases between them. The CDR3 nucleotides are TGTGCCACGTCCCGGGAGGGAAATTCACCCCTCCACTTT. This gives the protein CATSREGNSPLHF.

The V call is TRBV5-1, the J call TRBJ2-1; D ambiguous. This CDR3 is 14 amino acids long. V gave up 0 bases and J gave up 6 bases, with 10 bases separating them. CDR1 and CDR2 (germline): SGHRS, YFSETQ. CDR3: CASSLVPQVNEQFF. The CDR3 DNA sequence: TGCGCCAGCAGCTTGGTTCCCCAGGTCAATGAGCAGTTCTTC.

The chain combines TRBV7-3 with TRBJ2-3; D uncertain. Germline assignment: CDR1 SGHTA and CDR2 FQGTGA. The germline V and J ends were trimmed by 5 bases and 0 bases, with 12 bases remaining between them. This CDR3 spans 15 amino acids. The DNA of the CDR3 is TGTGCCAGCAGCCCCGGCCCGCTGAGCACAGATACGCAGTATTTT. Encoded protein: CASSPGPLSTDTQYF.

The gene calls are TRBV27 and TRBJ2-7; 7 bases line up with TRBD1. The trim removed 0 bases at V and 2 bases at J, leaving 1 base unmatched. The CDR3 is 14 amino acids. From germline, CDR1 is MNHEY and CDR2 SMNVEV (reference sequence). CDR3 loop: CASSLSGQTYEQYF. CDR3 DNA: TGTGCCAGCAGTTTATCGGGACAGACCTACGAGCAGTACTTC.

The chain is built from TRBV7-9 and TRBJ1-4; 7 bases line up with TRBD1. CDR3 length: 14 amino acids. Trimming took 5 bases from V and 8 from J; bases not matched to a gene: 8. Germline V lookup: CDR1 SEHNR, CDR2 FQNEAQ (reference sequence). This CDR3 reads CASSPQGEEEKLFF. The CDR3 coding sequence is TGTGCCAGCAGCCCCCAGGGGGAGGAGGAAAAACTGTTTTTT.

This clone was observed once. V is TRBV5-4 and J is TRBJ2-7, with a tentative D call TRBD1 (5 bases). V gave up 2 bases and J gave up 2 bases, with 11 bases separating them. This CDR3 is built from 14 residues. Germline V gene sequence: CDR1 SGHNT, CDR2 YYREEE (reference sequence). CDR3 in amino acids: CASSFSQGPYEQYF. DNA of the CDR3: TGTGCCAGCAGCTTCAGTCAGGGCCCCTACGAGCAGTACTTC.